This T cell receptor (beta chain) was recovered during a study of control samples from healthy donors and cancer patients. Germline CDR1 is MDHEN and CDR2 is SYDVKM. The length of the CDR3 is 14 residues. After removal of 3 bases from V and 4 bases from J, the junction contained 6 bases not matched to a gene. TCRdb's copy holds only in-frame clones and misses some; the assay was immunoSEQ multiplex PCR. The table lists under 150,000 clones, more than 80% of them singletons. The rearrangement uses TRBV28 and TRBJ2-7, with 7 bases identical to TRBD2. Sequencing was done on a sample of PBMCs. This TCR was sampled from a woman aged 45-65 years with colorectal cancer. The CDR3 DNA follows: TGTGCCAGCAGTTTTGCGGGAGTTCGGTACGAGCAGTACTTC. Protein product: CASSFAGVRYEQYF.